The source of this T cell receptor (beta chain) is a study of T cell responses to AZD1222 COVID-19 vaccine. Notes on the study in general: It was only a handful of AZD1222 recipients who were seropositive at baseline.

CDR1 is SNHLY, CDR2 FYNNEI, per germline. V was cut by 0 bases and J by 4 bases, with 7 bases left in between. This CDR3 has 14 amino acids. Clones were sequenced by immunoSEQ multiplex PCR, and TCRdb holds only the in-frame ones, with some missing. Among about 120,000 clones listed, 80% to 95% were seen once. With respect to this clone: The target antigen is unknown.

The TCR comes from an adult in good health. Sequenced material: peripheral blood, taken on day 0 of MenACWY control vaccination. This chain uses TRBV2 with TRBJ1-5, with a weak D call TRBD1 (5 bases). In nucleotides, the CDR3 is TGTGCCAGCAGTGAAGCGAGGGGTAATCAGCCCCAGCATTTT. This encodes CASSEARGNQPQHF.